This TCR beta chain was identified during a study of response to subunit inactivated influenza vaccine. MiXCR, applied by TCRdb to the RT-PCR reads, yields one record per CDR3 protein. The sample contains hundreds of thousands of distinct CDR3 sequences, approximately 12% of which appear only once. With respect to this clonotype: Its antigen is unidentified.

Study-level points and caveats: The authors put forward the suggestion that each seasonal influenza vaccination may bring in only a limited number of new T cells.

Germline loops: CDR1 KGHSH, CDR2 LQKENI. The V end was cut by 4 bases, the J end by 0 bases, with 16 bases between. CDR3 length equals 17 residues. This clonotype originated in a man aged 45 to 65 who received an inactivated influenza vaccine. Specimen: PBMCs from blood, collected on the day of vaccination. The rearrangement uses TRBV18 and TRBJ2-1; no clear D. The CDR3 region is CASSLQIGPSSYNEQFF. As DNA, the CDR3 is TGTGCCAGCTCACTGCAAATTGGACCCAGCTCCTACAATGAGCAGTTCTTC.